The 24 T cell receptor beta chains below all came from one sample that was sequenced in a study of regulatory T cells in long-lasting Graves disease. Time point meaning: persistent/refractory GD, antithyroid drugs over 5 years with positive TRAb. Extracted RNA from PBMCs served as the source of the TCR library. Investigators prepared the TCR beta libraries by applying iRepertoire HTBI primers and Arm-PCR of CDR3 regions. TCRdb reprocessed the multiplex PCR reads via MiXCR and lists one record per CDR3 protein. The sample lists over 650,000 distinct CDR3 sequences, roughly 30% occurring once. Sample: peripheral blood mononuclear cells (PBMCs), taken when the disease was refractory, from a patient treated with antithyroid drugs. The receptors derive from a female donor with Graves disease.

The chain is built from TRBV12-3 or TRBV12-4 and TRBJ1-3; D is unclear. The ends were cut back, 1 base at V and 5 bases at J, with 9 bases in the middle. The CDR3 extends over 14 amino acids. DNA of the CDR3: TGTGCCAGCAGTTTAGTGGGGAGACGAAACACCATATATTTT. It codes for CASSLVGRRNTIYF.

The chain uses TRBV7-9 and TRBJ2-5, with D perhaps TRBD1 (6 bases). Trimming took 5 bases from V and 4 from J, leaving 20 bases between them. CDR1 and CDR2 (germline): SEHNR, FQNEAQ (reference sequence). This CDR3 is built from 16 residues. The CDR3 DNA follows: TGTGCCAGCAGCCGCCGGGGACACCCTGGGGGAGAGACCCAGTACTTC. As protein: CASSRRGHPGGETQYF.

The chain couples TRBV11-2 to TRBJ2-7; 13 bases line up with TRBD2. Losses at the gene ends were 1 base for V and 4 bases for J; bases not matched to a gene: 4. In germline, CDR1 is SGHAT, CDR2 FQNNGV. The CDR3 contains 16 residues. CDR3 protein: CASSLGRTSGGYEQYF. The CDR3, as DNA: TGTGCCAGCAGCTTAGGCAGGACTAGCGGGGGTTACGAGCAGTACTTC. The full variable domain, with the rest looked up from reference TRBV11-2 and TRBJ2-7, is EAGVAQSPRYKIIEKRQSVAFWCNPISGHATLYWYQQILGQGPKLLIQFQNNGVVDDSQLPKDRFSAERLKGVDSTLKIQPAKLEDSAVYLCASSLGRTSGGYEQYFGPGTRLTVT.

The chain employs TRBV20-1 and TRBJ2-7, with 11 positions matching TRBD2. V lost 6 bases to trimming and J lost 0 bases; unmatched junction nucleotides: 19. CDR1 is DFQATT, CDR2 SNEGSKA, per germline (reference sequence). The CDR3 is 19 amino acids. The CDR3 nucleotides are TGCAGTGCCCAAAGGGCGGATAGCGGGAGGGCCAAGAGCTCCTACGAGCAGTACTTC. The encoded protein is CSAQRADSGRAKSSYEQYF.

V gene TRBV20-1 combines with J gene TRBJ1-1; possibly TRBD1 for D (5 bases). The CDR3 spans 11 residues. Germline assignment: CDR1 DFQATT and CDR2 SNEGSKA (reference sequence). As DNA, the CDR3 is TGCAGGCGAATTCGAGGGGCCGAAGCTTTCTTT. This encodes CRRIRGAEAFF.

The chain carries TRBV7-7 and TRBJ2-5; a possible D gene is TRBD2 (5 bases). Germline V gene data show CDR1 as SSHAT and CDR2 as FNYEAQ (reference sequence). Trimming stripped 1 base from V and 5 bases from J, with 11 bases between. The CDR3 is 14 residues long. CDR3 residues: CASSLDGKGETQYF. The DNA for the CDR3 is TGTGCCAGCAGCTTAGACGGGAAGGGCGAGACCCAGTACTTC. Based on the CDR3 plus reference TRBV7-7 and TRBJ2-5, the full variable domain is GAGVSQSPRYKVTKRGQDVTLRCDPISSHATLYWYQQALGQGPEFLTYFNYEAQPDKSGLPSDRFSAERPEGSISTLTIQRTEQRDSAMYRCASSLDGKGETQYFGPGTRLLVL.

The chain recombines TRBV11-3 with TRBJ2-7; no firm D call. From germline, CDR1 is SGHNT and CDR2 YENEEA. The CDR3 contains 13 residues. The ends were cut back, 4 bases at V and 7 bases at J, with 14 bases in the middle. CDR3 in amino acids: CASSSTPVGEQYF. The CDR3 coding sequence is TGTGCCAGCAGCTCAACTCCGGTGGGAGAGCAGTACTTC.

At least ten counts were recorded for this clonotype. CDR3 coding DNA: TGTGCCAGCAGCTTAGCCACCACACGGAACACTGAAGCTTTCTTT. As protein: CASSLATTRNTEAFF. This chain connects TRBV11-2 to TRBJ1-1; the D is unclear. Deletions cut 1 base from V and 1 base from J, with 10 bases between. The CDR3 has 15 residues. The germline gives CDR1 SGHAT, CDR2 FQNNGV.

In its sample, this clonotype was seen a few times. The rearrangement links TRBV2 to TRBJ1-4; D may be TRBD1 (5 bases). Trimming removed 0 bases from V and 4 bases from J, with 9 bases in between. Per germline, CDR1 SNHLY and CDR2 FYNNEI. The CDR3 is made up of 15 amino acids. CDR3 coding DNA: TGTGCCAGCAGTGAAGCGAGAGGGGATAATGAAAAACTGTTTTTT. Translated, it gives CASSEARGDNEKLFF.

This CDR3 reads CASSFDRAHSPLHF. The CDR3 DNA reads as TGTGCCAGCAGCTTCGACAGGGCTCATTCACCCCTCCACTTT. The chain couples TRBV5-4 to TRBJ1-6, with 7 bases matching TRBD1. This CDR3 spans 14 amino acids. Germline CDR1 and CDR2: SGHNT and YYREEE (reference sequence). V gave up 2 bases and J gave up 8 bases; unmatched junction bases: 4.

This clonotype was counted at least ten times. CDR3 sequence: CASSYSNRVSHSPLHF. DNA of the CDR3: TGTGCCAGCAGTTACTCGAACCGGGTATCACATTCACCCCTCCACTTT. The chain carries TRBV6-5 and TRBJ1-6, with D unclear. This CDR3 has 16 residues. In germline, CDR1 is MNHEY, CDR2 SVGAGI. The ends were cut back, 0 bases at V and 8 bases at J, with 14 bases in the middle.

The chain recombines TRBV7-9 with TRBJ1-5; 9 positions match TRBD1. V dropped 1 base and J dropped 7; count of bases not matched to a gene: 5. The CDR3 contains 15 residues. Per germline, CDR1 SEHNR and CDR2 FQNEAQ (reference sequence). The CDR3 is CASSLEGQGGQPQHF. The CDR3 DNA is TGTGCCAGCAGCTTAGAGGGACAGGGAGGACAGCCCCAGCATTTT.

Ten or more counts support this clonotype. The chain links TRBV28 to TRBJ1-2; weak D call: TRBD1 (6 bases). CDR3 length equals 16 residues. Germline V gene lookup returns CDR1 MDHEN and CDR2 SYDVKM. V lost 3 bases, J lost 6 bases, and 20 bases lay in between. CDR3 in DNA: TGTGCCAGCAGTTTTCTCTTCGGGGGCCTTGGGAATGGCTACACCTTC. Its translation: CASSFLFGGLGNGYTF.

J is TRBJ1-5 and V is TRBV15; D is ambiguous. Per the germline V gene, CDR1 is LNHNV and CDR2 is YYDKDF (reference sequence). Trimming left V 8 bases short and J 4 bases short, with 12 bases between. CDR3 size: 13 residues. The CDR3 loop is CATHNHGNQPQHF. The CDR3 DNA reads TGTGCCACCCACAATCATGGGAATCAGCCCCAGCATTTT.

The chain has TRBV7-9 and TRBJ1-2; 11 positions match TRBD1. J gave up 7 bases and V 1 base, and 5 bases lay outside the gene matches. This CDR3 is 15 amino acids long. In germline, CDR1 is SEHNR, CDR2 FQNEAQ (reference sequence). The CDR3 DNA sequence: TGTGCCAGCAGCTTAGTCGGACAGGGGGCTACTGGCTACACCTTC. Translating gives CASSLVGQGATGYTF.

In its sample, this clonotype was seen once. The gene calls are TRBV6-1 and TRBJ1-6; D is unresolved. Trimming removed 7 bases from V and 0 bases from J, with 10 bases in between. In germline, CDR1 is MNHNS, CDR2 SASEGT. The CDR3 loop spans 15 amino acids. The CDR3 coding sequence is TGTGCCAGCAAGGGCACCAGCTCCTATAATTCACCCCTCCACTTT. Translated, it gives CASKGTSSYNSPLHF.

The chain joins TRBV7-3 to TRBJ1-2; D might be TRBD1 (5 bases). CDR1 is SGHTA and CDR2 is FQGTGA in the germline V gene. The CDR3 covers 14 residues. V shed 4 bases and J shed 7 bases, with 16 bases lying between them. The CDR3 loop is CASSSAQGGSGYTF. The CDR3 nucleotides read TGTGCCAGCAGCTCAGCTCAGGGAGGAAGTGGCTACACCTTC.

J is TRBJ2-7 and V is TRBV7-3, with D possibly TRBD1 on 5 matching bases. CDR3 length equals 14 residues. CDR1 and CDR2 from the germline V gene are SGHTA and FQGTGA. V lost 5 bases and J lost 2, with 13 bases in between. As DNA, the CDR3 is TGTGCCAGCAGCCCCCAAGGGGCTGCCTACGAGCAGTACTTC. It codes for CASSPQGAAYEQYF.

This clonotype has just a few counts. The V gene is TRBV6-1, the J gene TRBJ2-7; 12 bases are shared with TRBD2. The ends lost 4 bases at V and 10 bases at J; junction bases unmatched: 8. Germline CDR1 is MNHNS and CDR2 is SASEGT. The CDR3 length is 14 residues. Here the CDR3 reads CASSVETSGSHQYF. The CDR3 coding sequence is TGTGCCAGCAGTGTCGAGACTAGCGGGAGTCACCAGTACTTC.

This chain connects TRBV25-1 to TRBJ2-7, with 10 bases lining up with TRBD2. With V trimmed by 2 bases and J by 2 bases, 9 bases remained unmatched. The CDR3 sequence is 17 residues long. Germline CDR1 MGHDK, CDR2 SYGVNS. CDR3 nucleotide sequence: TGTGCCAGCAGTGAACTCCGATCTAGCGGGAGTACCTACGAGCAGTACTTC. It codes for CASSELRSSGSTYEQYF.

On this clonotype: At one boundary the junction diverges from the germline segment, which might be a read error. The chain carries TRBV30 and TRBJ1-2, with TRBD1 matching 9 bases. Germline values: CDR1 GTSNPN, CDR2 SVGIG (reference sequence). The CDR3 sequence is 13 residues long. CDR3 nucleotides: TGTGCCTGGAGTCTGGACAGGGGTTATGGCCACACCTTC. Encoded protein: CAWSLDRGYGHTF.

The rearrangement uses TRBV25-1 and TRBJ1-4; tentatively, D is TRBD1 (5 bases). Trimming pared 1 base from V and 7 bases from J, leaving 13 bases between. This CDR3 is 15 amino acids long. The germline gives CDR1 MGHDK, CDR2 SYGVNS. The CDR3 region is CASSESAGWAEKLFF. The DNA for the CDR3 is TGTGCCAGCAGTGAATCGGCAGGGTGGGCTGAAAAACTGTTTTTT.

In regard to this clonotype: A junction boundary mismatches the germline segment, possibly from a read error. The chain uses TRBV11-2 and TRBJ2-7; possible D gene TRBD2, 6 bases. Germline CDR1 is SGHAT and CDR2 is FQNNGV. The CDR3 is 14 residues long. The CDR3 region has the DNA TGTGCCAGCAACGTGGGGGTAGCGGCCTCCCGGGCTATCTTC. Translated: CASNVGVAASRAIF.

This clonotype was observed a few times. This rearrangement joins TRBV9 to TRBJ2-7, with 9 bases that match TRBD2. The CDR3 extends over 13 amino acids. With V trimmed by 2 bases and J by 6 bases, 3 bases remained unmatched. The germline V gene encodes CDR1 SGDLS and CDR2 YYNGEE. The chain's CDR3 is CASSVSGSSEQYF. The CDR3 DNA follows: TGTGCCAGCAGCGTTAGCGGGAGTAGCGAGCAGTACTTC.